Listed here are 27 T cell receptor beta chains from one sample, sequenced in a study of CD8 T cells in Susac syndrome. RNA amounts of about 0.5 to 1 ug underwent reverse transcription with random hexamers. TCRdb itself ran the immunoSEQ multiplex PCR reads through MiXCR, one entry per CDR3 protein. The table lists over 150,000 distinct CDR3 sequences, roughly 95% of them singletons, with around 0.12% in the top ten. The sequenced material came from CD4+ T cells from PBMCs. Receptors were obtained from a human donor with Susac syndrome.

This clonotype was seen once. The rearrangement links TRBV29-1 to TRBJ2-5; D may be TRBD2 (7 bases). Germline CDR1 and CDR2: SQVTM and ANQGSEA. The CDR3 sequence is 11 residues long. The germline V and J ends were trimmed by 6 bases and 5 bases, with 10 bases remaining between them. The chain's CDR3 is CSVEGGETQYF. DNA for the CDR3: TGCAGCGTGGAGGGGGGGGAGACCCAGTACTTC.

This chain uses TRBV6-2 or TRBV6-3 with TRBJ2-5; TRBD2 might be the D (6 bases). This CDR3 comprises 16 residues. Trimming shortened V by 6 bases and J by 2 bases, and 19 bases separated the two germline ends. Germline lookup yields CDR1 MNHEY and CDR2 SVGEGT. Written as DNA, the CDR3 is TGTGCCAGCAGCTGGGACTTGGGAAATCCTCAAGAGACCCAGTACTTC. Translation: CASSWDLGNPQETQYF.

J is TRBJ1-2 and V is TRBV29-1; no clear D gene. Looked up from germline, CDR1 is SQVTM and CDR2 is ANQGSEA. This CDR3 is 12 amino acids long. V lost 4 bases to trimming and J lost 2 bases, with 8 bases between them. CDR3 loop: CSVGGRNYGYTF. In DNA form, the CDR3 reads TGCAGCGTTGGCGGACGGAACTATGGCTACACCTTC. Complete variable domain (other parts from reference TRBV29-1 and TRBJ1-2): SAVISQKPSRDICQRGTSLTIQCQVDSQVTMMFWYRQQPGQSLTLIATANQGSEATYESGFVIDKFPISRPNLTFSTLTVSNMSPEDSSIYLCSVGGRNYGYTFGSGTRLTVV.

This rearrangement joins TRBV30 to TRBJ1-3; no clear D gene. This CDR3 is 13 amino acids long. The germline V and J ends were trimmed by 3 bases and 0 bases, with 6 bases remaining between them. Germline V gives CDR1 GTSNPN, CDR2 SVGIG (reference sequence). The CDR3 DNA is TGTGCCTGGAGAGGGAGCTCTGGAAACACCATATATTTT. It codes for CAWRGSSGNTIYF.

The chain recombines TRBV25-1 with TRBJ2-1, with D tentatively TRBD1 (8 bases). The germline V and J ends were trimmed by 5 bases and 3 bases, with 17 bases remaining between them. The CDR3 has 16 amino acids. Germline lookup yields CDR1 MGHDK and CDR2 SYGVNS. CDR3: CASSSGAGGRYNEQFF. The CDR3 nucleotides are TGTGCCAGCAGTAGCGGGGCAGGGGGCCGCTACAATGAGCAGTTCTTC.

The rearrangement uses TRBV12-3 or TRBV12-4 and TRBJ2-7, with TRBD2 matching over 11 bases. This CDR3 has 14 amino acids. J lost 2 bases, V lost 5 bases, and 2 bases had no gene match. The CDR3 region is CASSRLAGTYEQYF. In DNA, the CDR3 is TGTGCCAGCAGTCGACTAGCGGGAACCTACGAGCAGTACTTC.

This sequence joins TRBV12-3 or TRBV12-4 and TRBJ2-5, with D uncertain. The CDR3 has 14 residues. Trimming removed 2 bases from V and 1 base from J, with 8 bases in between. The CDR3 region is CASSLRRLQETQYF. The CDR3 region has the DNA TGTGCCAGCAGTTTACGGCGGCTCCAAGAGACCCAGTACTTC.

The V gene is TRBV5-1, the J gene TRBJ2-5; D remains unclear. V lost 0 bases and J lost 4, with 13 bases in between. The germline CDR1 and CDR2 sequences are SGHRS and YFSETQ. The CDR3 has 15 residues. The CDR3 is CASSLDDALGETQYF. Written as DNA, the CDR3 is TGCGCCAGCAGCTTGGATGACGCGTTAGGAGAGACCCAGTACTTC.

The chain joins TRBV5-4 to TRBJ2-1; 10 positions match TRBD2. This CDR3 has 15 residues. With V trimmed by 2 bases and J by 7 bases, 6 bases remained unmatched. CDR1 and CDR2 from the germline V gene are SGHNT and YYREEE (reference sequence). CDR3: CASSFQREGLNEQFF. The CDR3 coding sequence is TGTGCCAGCAGCTTCCAGCGGGAGGGCCTGAATGAGCAGTTCTTC.

The CDR3 coding sequence is TGTGCCAGCAGCCCCAGGCGGCAGTACCACTATGGCTACACCTTC. Protein sequence: CASSPRRQYHYGYTF. The rearrangement links TRBV11-2 to TRBJ1-2; no reliable D call. V lost 5 bases to trimming and J lost 3 bases, with 16 bases between them. This CDR3 region has 15 residues. In germline, CDR1 is SGHAT, CDR2 FQNNGV.

V gene TRBV29-1 combines with J gene TRBJ1-2; no clear D gene. The CDR3 spans 13 residues. Germline V gene lookup returns CDR1 SQVTM and CDR2 ANQGSEA. V was shortened by 8 bases and J by 3 bases, with 16 bases between the two germline ends. The CDR3 spells CSTQGGLDYGYTF. For the CDR3, the DNA is TGCAGCACGCAAGGAGGGCTGGACTATGGCTACACCTTC.

The rearrangement uses TRBV24-1 and TRBJ1-5; D ambiguous. CDR1 and CDR2 (germline): KGHDR, SFDVKD. CDR3 length: 15 amino acids. V lost 6 bases and J 1 base, leaving 12 bases between the germline ends. As DNA, the CDR3 is TGTGCCACCAGTAGAGGAACCGGCAGCAATCAGCCCCAGCATTTT. Encoded protein: CATSRGTGSNQPQHF.

The J gene is TRBJ2-6, the V gene TRBV7-2; 7 bases are shared with TRBD1. The germline V gene encodes CDR1 SGHTA and CDR2 FQGNSA. The V gene end was trimmed by 8 bases and the J gene end by 4 bases; junction bases not matched to a gene: 11. The CDR3 loop spans 16 amino acids. This CDR3 is CASRRDSRTGANVLTF. DNA of the CDR3: TGTGCCAGCCGCCGGGACAGCAGGACAGGGGCCAACGTCCTGACTTTC.

V and J are TRBV20-1 and TRBJ1-4; D gene unclear. V lost 6 bases to trimming and J lost 8 bases, with 13 bases between them. This CDR3 region has 12 residues. The germline V gene encodes CDR1 DFQATT and CDR2 SNEGSKA (reference sequence). DNA for the CDR3: TGCAGTGCCTACGCCCTCGGCGAAAAACTGTTTTTT. Residues: CSAYALGEKLFF.

The chain is built from TRBV20-1 and TRBJ2-7; TRBD1 agrees at 9 bases. The CDR3 runs 14 residues. V dropped 5 bases and J dropped 5; count of bases not matched to a gene: 10. CDR1 DFQATT and CDR2 SNEGSKA come from the germline V gene (reference sequence). Here the CDR3 reads CSAPHPGQGNEQYF. The CDR3, as DNA: TGCAGTGCTCCCCACCCGGGACAGGGCAACGAGCAGTACTTC.

CDR3 sequence (DNA): TGCAGTGCTAGTAACGGTGAAGCTTTCTTT. Translation: CSASNGEAFF. V and J are TRBV20-1 and TRBJ1-1; D is unclear. Germline V lookup: CDR1 DFQATT, CDR2 SNEGSKA (reference sequence). CDR3 length equals 10 residues. Between the trimmed V and J ends, which lost 3 bases and 7 bases, there was a span of 6 bases.

This chain uses TRBV28 with TRBJ2-5, with D perhaps matching TRBD1 (8 bases). V was pared by 4 bases and J by 4 bases, with 16 bases between. Germline CDR1 is MDHEN and CDR2 is SYDVKM. The CDR3 is made up of 15 amino acids. CDR3 DNA: TGTGCCAGCAGTTCAACAGGGGGGGGGCGAGAGACCCAGTACTTC. Residues: CASSSTGGGRETQYF.

The chain employs TRBV5-6 and TRBJ2-1; 10 bases map to TRBD2. The J segment lost 7 bases and the V segment lost 4 bases, leaving 8 bases of the junction unmatched. The CDR3 has 15 residues. CDR1 and CDR2 (germline): SGHDT, YYEEEE. The CDR3 here is CASSIAGGVGNEQFF. The CDR3 DNA follows: TGTGCCAGCAGCATAGCGGGGGGAGTTGGTAATGAGCAGTTCTTC.

The V call is TRBV19, the J call TRBJ2-5; possible D gene TRBD1, 5 bases. V was shortened by 6 bases and J by 2 bases, with 16 bases between the two germline ends. Germline V gene sequence: CDR1 LNHDA, CDR2 SQIVND (reference sequence). CDR3 length: 15 amino acids. The CDR3 protein is CASRALDILQETQYF. CDR3 DNA: TGTGCCAGTAGGGCCTTGGACATCCTACAAGAGACCCAGTACTTC.

J is TRBJ2-3 and V is TRBV20-1; D is unresolved. V gave up 2 bases and J gave up 5 bases, with 11 bases separating them. Per germline, CDR1 DFQATT and CDR2 SNEGSKA (reference sequence). This CDR3 is built from 13 residues. CDR3 DNA sequence: TGCAGTGCTAGAAGGTACCATGAAGATACGCAGTATTTT. Translating it yields CSARRYHEDTQYF.

The V and J genes are TRBV12-3 or TRBV12-4 and TRBJ1-2; no definite D call. Trimming took off 8 bases at V and 4 bases at J, with 14 bases between the two ends. The CDR3 loop spans 13 amino acids. CDR3 sequence (DNA): TGTGCCAGCCTCGAGAGCCATGCCTATGGCTACACCTTC. Translated, it gives CASLESHAYGYTF.

The V and J genes are TRBV18 and TRBJ2-5; tentative D call: TRBD2 (6 bases). This CDR3 comprises 15 residues. Trimming cost V 2 bases and J 3 bases, with 13 bases left between them. Germline V gene data show CDR1 as KGHSH and CDR2 as LQKENI. The CDR3 is CASSPLAGTKETQYF. In nucleotides, the CDR3 is TGTGCCAGCTCACCATTGGCGGGAACGAAAGAGACCCAGTACTTC.

This sequence joins TRBV29-1 and TRBJ2-3, with D uncertain. CDR3 length: 14 amino acids. Looked up from germline, CDR1 is SQVTM and CDR2 is ANQGSEA. Trimming took 7 bases from V and 1 from J, leaving 15 bases between them. This CDR3 reads CSGKVPYGTDTQYF. The CDR3 DNA follows: TGCAGCGGGAAGGTCCCCTATGGCACAGATACGCAGTATTTT.

The rearrangement joins TRBV5-1 to TRBJ2-6; D is perhaps TRBD2 (6 bases). Germline CDR1 is SGHRS and CDR2 is YFSETQ. The ends were cut back, 4 bases at V and 2 bases at J, with 13 bases in the middle. The CDR3 extends over 16 amino acids. CDR3 bases: TGCGCCAGCAGCGCAGATGGGACTCCTGGGGCCAACGTCCTGACTTTC. Translated: CASSADGTPGANVLTF.

This sequence joins TRBV15 and TRBJ2-5; no definite D call. In germline, CDR1 is LNHNV, CDR2 YYDKDF (reference sequence). There are 12 residues in the CDR3. Trimming took off 0 bases at V and 6 bases at J, with 5 bases between the two ends. The chain's CDR3 is CATSRDGQTQYF. In nucleotides, the CDR3 is TGTGCCACCAGCAGAGATGGCCAGACCCAGTACTTC.

The rearrangement uses TRBV5-1 and TRBJ2-3; 10 positions match TRBD2. Germline assignment: CDR1 SGHRS and CDR2 YFSETQ. The CDR3 contains 14 residues. V shed 4 bases, J shed 4 bases, and the junction held 3 bases outside the gene matches. CDR3 loop: CASSILAGADTQYF. For the CDR3, the DNA is TGCGCCAGCAGCATCCTAGCGGGAGCAGATACGCAGTATTTT. Together with reference TRBV5-1 and TRBJ2-3, the CDR3 gives the full variable domain: KAGVTQTPRYLIKTRGQQVTLSCSPISGHRSVSWYQQTPGQGLQFLFEYFSETQRNKGNFPGRFSGRQFSNSRSEMNVSTLELGDSALYLCASSILAGADTQYFGPGTRLTVL.

The V gene is TRBV4-3, the J gene TRBJ2-3; a possible D gene is TRBD2 (6 bases). Trimming pared 3 bases from V and 5 bases from J, leaving 21 bases between. Germline CDR1 reads LGHNA; CDR2 reads YSLEER. CDR3 length: 17 amino acids. The CDR3 nucleotides read TGCGCCAGCAGCCAGAGCGGGCGTGACCCCGGAGGAGATACGCAGTATTTT. Protein sequence: CASSQSGRDPGGDTQYF.